These 14 T cell receptor beta chains were sequenced from one sample in a study of regulatory T cells in long-lasting Graves disease. Time point specified: persistent/refractory GD, antithyroid drugs over 5 years with positive TRAb. The TCR library was prepared using RNA isolated from PBMCs. HTBI primers from iRepertoire and Arm-PCR of CDR3 regions yielded the TCR beta libraries. One entry per CDR3 protein, called by TCRdb with MiXCR from the multiplex PCR reads. The data contain 300,000 to 400,000 distinct CDR3 sequences, about 18% of them singletons. The sample here was peripheral blood mononuclear cells (PBMCs), taken when the disease was refractory, from a patient treated with antithyroid drugs. Source of these receptors: a female donor with Graves disease.

The CDR3 is CASSPAGVPQFF. CDR3 bases: TGTGCCAGTAGTCCCGCGGGTGTCCCGCAGTTCTTC. The chain joins TRBV19 to TRBJ2-5; D is perhaps TRBD2 (5 bases). The J call may not be correct, given that the DNA end is closer to TRBJ2-1. The germline V gene has CDR1 LNHDA and CDR2 SQIVND (reference sequence). The CDR3 runs to 12 residues.

Many counts were recorded for this clonotype. The V and J genes are TRBV6-5 and TRBJ1-5, with D hard to call. The CDR3 is made up of 15 amino acids. V was pared by 2 bases and J by 4 bases, with 12 bases between. CDR1 and CDR2 from the germline V gene are MNHEY and SVGAGI. CDR3 amino acids: CASSYVSNGNQPQHF. The CDR3 bases are TGTGCCAGCAGTTACGTTTCAAATGGTAATCAGCCCCAGCATTTT.

Only a few counts were recorded for this clonotype. The chain couples TRBV24-1 to TRBJ2-7; D is perhaps TRBD1 or TRBD2 (6 bases each). CDR3 length equals 14 residues. CDR1 is KGHDR, CDR2 SFDVKD, per germline. Trimming removed 5 bases at V and 0 bases at J, with 10 bases between. The CDR3 sequence: CATSGGTNSYEQYF. CDR3 coding DNA: TGTGCCACCAGTGGCGGGACAAACTCCTACGAGCAGTACTTC.

This clonotype has a count of ten or more. This chain connects TRBV2 to TRBJ1-5, with D maybe TRBD1 (6 bases). This CDR3 has 15 amino acids. CDR1 is SNHLY, CDR2 FYNNEI, per germline. Trimming took off 5 bases at V and 2 bases at J, with 13 bases between the two ends. In DNA form, the CDR3 reads TGTGCCAGCAGTCGACAGGTCGGGGGCAATCAGCCCCAGCATTTT. It yields the protein CASSRQVGGNQPQHF.

This clonotype appeared many times. The rearrangement uses TRBV11-2 and TRBJ1-1; 8 nucleotides match TRBD1. The junction had 12 bases not matched to a gene; V was cut back by 5 bases and J by 7 bases. This CDR3 has 15 amino acids. Germline CDR1 and CDR2: SGHAT and FQNNGV. The CDR3 spells CASSQTTGVYFEAFF. The CDR3 DNA sequence: TGTGCCAGCAGCCAAACGACAGGGGTCTATTTTGAAGCTTTCTTT. The entire variable domain, with the rest obtained from reference TRBV11-2 and TRBJ1-1, is as follows: EAGVAQSPRYKIIEKRQSVAFWCNPISGHATLYWYQQILGQGPKLLIQFQNNGVVDDSQLPKDRFSAERLKGVDSTLKIQPAKLEDSAVYLCASSQTTGVYFEAFFGQGTRLTVV.

This clonotype was detected many times. CDR3 DNA sequence: TGTGCCAGCAGTTTAGGACTCAGGGCGGAGACCCAGTACTTC. Its protein is CASSLGLRAETQYF. V usage is TRBV27 and J usage is TRBJ2-5; D may match TRBD1 or TRBD2 (5 bases each). The CDR3 consists of 14 residues. V lost 2 bases, J lost 5 bases, and 12 bases lay in between. Germline CDR1 reads MNHEY; CDR2 reads SMNVEV (reference sequence).

This clonotype has at least ten counts. This chain links TRBV10-3 with TRBJ2-6; a possible D gene is TRBD1 (6 bases). Germline CDR1 ENHRY, CDR2 SYGVKD. V was shortened by 3 bases and J by 0 bases, with 12 bases between the two germline ends. This CDR3 contains 17 residues. CDR3 sequence: CAISEQGTYSGANVLTF. CDR3 nucleotides: TGTGCCATCAGTGAACAGGGCACCTACTCTGGGGCCAACGTCCTGACTTTC.

This clonotype was counted at least ten times. The rearrangement joins TRBV7-9 to TRBJ1-1; no definite D call. Germline V gene sequence: CDR1 SEHNR, CDR2 FQNEAQ (reference sequence). Trimming stripped 4 bases from V and 0 bases from J, with 9 bases between. This CDR3 is built from 14 residues. The CDR3 coding sequence is TGTGCCAGCAGCTCGCGGGATATGAACACTGAAGCTTTCTTT. It yields the protein CASSSRDMNTEAFF.

This chain joins TRBV6-1 and TRBJ1-3; D gene ambiguous. Between the trimmed V and J ends, which lost 2 bases and 10 bases, there was a span of 9 bases. Per germline, CDR1 MNHNS and CDR2 SASEGT. The CDR3 extends over 12 amino acids. The CDR3 DNA follows: TGTGCCAGCAGTGAATTGAGAACGACCATATATTTT. Translating it yields CASSELRTTIYF.

This clonotype was counted a few times. Since a much larger clone is just one base distant, this may be a read error. The chain combines TRBV6-5 with TRBJ2-5, with TRBD1 matching 8 bases. Germline CDR1 is MNHEY and CDR2 is SVGAGI. The CDR3 extends over 19 amino acids. CDR3 amino acids: CASSYARYDRGAQERSQCF. The CDR3 DNA follows: TGTGCCAGCAGTTACGCCCGCTATGACAGGGGCGCCCAAGAGAGGTCCCAGTGCTTC.

Comments on this clonotype: A much larger clone lies one base from this, so it may be a read error. V is TRBV28 and J is TRBJ2-7, with 8 bases matching TRBD1. V lost 5 bases, J lost 2 bases, and 8 bases stayed unmatched. Germline V gene sequence: CDR1 MDHEN, CDR2 SYDVKM. The CDR3 runs to 15 residues. In DNA form, the CDR3 reads TGTGCCAGCAGTACAGGGGCAGGGGGCACCTACGAGCAGTACTTC. Its translation is CASSTGAGGTYEQYF.

This clonotype was seen many times. The V and J genes are TRBV3-1 and TRBJ1-1; D unclear. V was shortened by 0 bases and J by 6 bases, with 14 bases between the two germline ends. Looked up from germline, CDR1 is LGHDT and CDR2 is YNNKEL (reference sequence). This CDR3 is 15 amino acids long. The CDR3 here is CASSQDALRAAEAFF. CDR3 bases: TGTGCCAGCAGCCAAGATGCCCTTAGGGCCGCTGAAGCTTTCTTT.

This clonotype was found many times. This chain joins TRBV24-1 and TRBJ2-2; D unclear. Germline V gene lookup returns CDR1 KGHDR and CDR2 SFDVKD. This CDR3 spans 14 amino acids. Trimming pared 1 base from V and 3 bases from J, leaving 5 bases between. The CDR3 reads CATSDFRDTGELFF. The DNA for the CDR3 is TGTGCCACCAGTGATTTTCGAGACACCGGGGAGCTGTTTTTT.

This clonotype showed up many times. DNA of the CDR3: TGCAGTGCTAGAGATAGGGGACAGGGCGATAATTCACCCCTCCACTTT. The encoded protein is CSARDRGQGDNSPLHF. V is TRBV20-1 and J is TRBJ1-6; 9 bases fit TRBD1. The CDR3 totals 16 residues. Losses at the gene ends were 0 bases for V and 5 bases for J; bases not matched to a gene: 5. Germline CDR1 DFQATT, CDR2 SNEGSKA (reference sequence).